Listed here is a single T cell receptor (beta chain). Its antigen is currently not known. No quality values exist for individual bases; no much larger clone is one base distant. The sample comes from a study of OX40 agonist ivuxolimab in advanced cancers. Regarding the study in general: Ivuxolimab was an agonistic, fully human IgG2 monoclonal antibody directed against OX40 (CD134), a costimulatory receptor. Intravenous ivuxolimab was administered to patients every 2 weeks at six dose levels: 0.01, 0.1, 0.3, 1.5, 3 and 10 mg/kg. Among the 50 to 55 dose-escalation patients, around 20 had hepatocellular carcinoma, about 15 melanoma, 9 renal cell carcinoma and 9 head and neck cancer. In the dose-escalation cohort, around four fifths of patients were male, and the mean age was roughly 60 years, with a range of about 23 to 90. Prior anti-PD-1, anti-PD-L1 or anti-CTLA-4 therapy was permitted, and checkpoint inhibitors had been received by under 50% of dose-escalation patients. Partial responses occurred in three dose-escalation patients, of whom one had hepatocellular carcinoma and two had cutaneous melanoma. The purpose of peripheral TCRbeta sequencing was to test whether ivuxolimab changed TCR sequence diversity and led to clonal T-cell expansion. The paper reports the monotherapy dose-escalation portion (N = 52 patients) of the phase I ivuxolimab trial. What the authors observed across the whole study: Which antigens the clonally expanded peripheral T cells were specific for was not determined. On average, CD8+ T cells showed more expanded clones than CD4+ T cells after ivuxolimab. At doses of 0.1 to 3.0 mg/kg, clonal expansion of both CD4+ and CD8+ T cells in blood was seen between baseline and week 6. Low levels of normalized T-cell clonal expansion were also seen in some nonresponding patients. In partial responders in the 0.1-3.0 mg/kg groups, normalized peripheral clonal expansion was found to be among the lowest, especially among CD8+ T cells.

For sequencing of the TCRbeta CDR3 region, genomic DNA was extracted from the sorted cells. The immunoSEQ Assay was used to sequence the TCRbeta CDR3 regions. TCRdb carries this immuneACCESS record with in-frame sequences only. Its versions omit some clonotypes, under half of them owing to an unresolved V gene in the studies checked, with the rest unexplained. This sample is represented by 45,000 to 65,000 clones; around nine tenths of them were singletons. About 7% of the sample goes to the ten largest clones. The CDR3 runs 13 residues from the cysteine to the phenylalanine. Only the CDR3 region is kept as DNA, spanning 39 bases read in frame from base 1. The germline V gene encodes CDR1 SNHLY and CDR2 FYNNEI. The trim is 8 bases for V and 2 bases for J, with a gap of 13 bases between the germline ends. The trial excluded patients who had a history of autoimmune disease or who were on systemic immunosuppression. Peripheral blood for TCR sequencing was collected from all dose cohorts at baseline, on cycle 4 day 1, and on cycle 7 day 1. Samples were obtained from an open-label, multicenter, first-in-human phase I dose-escalation trial of ivuxolimab. Adults with locally advanced or metastatic head and neck squamous cell, hepatocellular, melanoma or renal cell carcinoma were enrolled in the trial. Before TCR sequencing, CD4+ T cells and CD8+ T cells were sorted from peripheral blood as separate populations.

The material was CD4+ or CD8+ T cells sorted from blood, obtained in a trial of the OX40 agonist ivuxolimab. The TCR sequence derives from an adult with an advanced solid tumor such as melanoma, head and neck, liver or kidney cancer. The rearrangement joined TRBV2 to TRBJ2-7; the D element might be TRBD1 or TRBD2, as each aligns at 5 bases. The CDR3 has the sequence CASRRDGTYEQYF. The DNA reads as follows: TGTGCCAGCCGCCGGGACGGGACCTACGAGCAGTACTTC.